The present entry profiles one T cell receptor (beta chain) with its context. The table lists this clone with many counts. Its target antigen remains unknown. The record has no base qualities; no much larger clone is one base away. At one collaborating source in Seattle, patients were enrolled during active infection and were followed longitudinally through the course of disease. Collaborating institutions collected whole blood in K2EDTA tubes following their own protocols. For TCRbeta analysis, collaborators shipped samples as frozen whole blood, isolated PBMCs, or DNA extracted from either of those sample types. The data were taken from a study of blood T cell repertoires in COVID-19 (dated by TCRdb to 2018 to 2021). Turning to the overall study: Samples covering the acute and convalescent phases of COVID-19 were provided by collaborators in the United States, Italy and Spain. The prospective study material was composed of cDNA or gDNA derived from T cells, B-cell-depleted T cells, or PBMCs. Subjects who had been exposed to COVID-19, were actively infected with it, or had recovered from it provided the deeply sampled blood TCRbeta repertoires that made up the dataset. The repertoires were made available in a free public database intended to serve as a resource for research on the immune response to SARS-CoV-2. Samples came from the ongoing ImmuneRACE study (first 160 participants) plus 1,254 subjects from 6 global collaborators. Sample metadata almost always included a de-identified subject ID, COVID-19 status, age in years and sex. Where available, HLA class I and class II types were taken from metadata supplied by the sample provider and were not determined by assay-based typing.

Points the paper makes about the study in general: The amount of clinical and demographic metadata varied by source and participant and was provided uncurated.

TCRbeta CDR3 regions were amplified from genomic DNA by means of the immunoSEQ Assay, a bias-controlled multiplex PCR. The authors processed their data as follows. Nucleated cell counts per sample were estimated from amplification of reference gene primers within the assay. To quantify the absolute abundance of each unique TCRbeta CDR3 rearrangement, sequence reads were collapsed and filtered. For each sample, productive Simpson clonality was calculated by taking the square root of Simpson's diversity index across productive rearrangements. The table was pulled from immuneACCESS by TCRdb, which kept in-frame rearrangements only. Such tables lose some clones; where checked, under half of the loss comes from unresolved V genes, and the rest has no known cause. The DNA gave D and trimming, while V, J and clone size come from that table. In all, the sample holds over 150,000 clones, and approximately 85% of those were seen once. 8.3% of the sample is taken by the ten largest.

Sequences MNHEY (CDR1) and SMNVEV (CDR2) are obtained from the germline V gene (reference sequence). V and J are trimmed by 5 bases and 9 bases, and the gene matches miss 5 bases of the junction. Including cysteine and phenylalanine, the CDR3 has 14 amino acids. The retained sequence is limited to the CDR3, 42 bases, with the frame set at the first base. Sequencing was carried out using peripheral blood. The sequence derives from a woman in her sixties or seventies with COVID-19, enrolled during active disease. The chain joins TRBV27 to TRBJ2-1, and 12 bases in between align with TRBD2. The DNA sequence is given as TGTGCCAGCAGTCGGACTAGCGGGGACCGTGAGCAGTTCTTC. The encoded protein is CASSRTSGDREQFF.